Following are 10 T cell receptor beta chains from one sample sequenced in a study of neurological immune-mediated disorders. Time point noted: longitudinal time-point 2. TCRdb analysed the 5' RACE reads with MiXCR anew, one entry per CDR3 protein. The table has some 87,000 distinct CDR3 sequences, 5% to 6% seen once. Sequencing used PBMCs. These receptors originate from a woman aged 55-69 years with multiple sclerosis.

This clonotype was seen repeatedly, ten times or more. The genes are TRBV7-2 and TRBJ2-7; D uncertain. Trimming stripped 2 bases from V and 2 bases from J, with 4 bases between. Germline assignment: CDR1 SGHTA and CDR2 FQGNSA. This CDR3 spans 12 amino acids. CDR3 DNA: TGTGCCAGCAGCTTAATGACCTACGAGCAGTACTTC. It codes for CASSLMTYEQYF.

The table lists this clonotype with many counts. The chain combines TRBV21-1 with TRBJ1-4; TRBD1 was called by the table and not checked on the DNA. TRBV21-1 corresponds to a pseudogene. This CDR3 is 14 amino acids long. In DNA, the CDR3 is TGTGCCAGCAGCGTAGGACAGGGGAGGGAAAAACTGTTTTTT. It codes for CASSVGQGREKLFF.

There are many counts of this clonotype. The chain recombines TRBV7-8 with TRBJ1-5; D uncertain. The CDR3 consists of 13 residues. Germline lookup yields CDR1 SGHVS and CDR2 FQNEAQ. Trimming stripped 3 bases from V and 4 bases from J, with 7 bases between. CDR3 in DNA: TGTGCCAGCAGCTTGTGGGGTAATCAGCCCCAGCATTTT. Translation: CASSLWGNQPQHF.

This clonotype was detected many times. The chain links TRBV15 to TRBJ1-6; D unresolved. Between the trimmed V and J ends, which lost 0 bases and 7 bases, there was a span of 7 bases. The CDR3 covers 14 residues. Germline V gene lookup returns CDR1 LNHNV and CDR2 YYDKDF (reference sequence). The CDR3 DNA is TGTGCCACCAGCAGAGATCCGGGGAATTCACCCCTCCACTTT. This codes for CATSRDPGNSPLHF.

Ten or more counts support this clonotype. This rearrangement joins TRBV7-9 to TRBJ2-5, with 7 bases identical to TRBD2. CDR1 and CDR2 (germline): SEHNR, FQNEAQ (reference sequence). V shed 1 base and J 5 bases; nucleotides not matched to a gene: 10. This CDR3 contains 16 residues. The CDR3 is CASSLEGAGQRETQYF. The CDR3 bases are TGTGCCAGCAGCTTAGAGGGAGCGGGGCAAAGGGAGACCCAGTACTTC.

This clonotype was recorded at least ten times. The chain recombines TRBV5-6 with TRBJ2-6; D not certain. V was clipped by 2 bases and J by 1 base, with 1 base between them. Germline loops: CDR1 SGHDT, CDR2 YYEEEE. The CDR3 is made up of 13 amino acids. The CDR3 DNA is TGTGCCAGCAGCTTTTCTGGGGCCAACGTCCTGACTTTC. It yields the protein CASSFSGANVLTF.

This clonotype was seen at least ten times. The chain is built from TRBV5-1 and TRBJ2-2; perhaps TRBD2 as D (5 bases). V gave up 4 bases and J gave up 2 bases, with 15 bases separating them. In germline, CDR1 is SGHRS, CDR2 YFSETQ. This CDR3 contains 16 residues. The chain's CDR3 is CASSKEPGLNTGELFF. CDR3 sequence (DNA): TGCGCCAGCAGCAAAGAACCGGGATTAAACACCGGGGAGCTGTTTTTT.

This clonotype was recorded at least ten times. This chain links TRBV10-1 with TRBJ2-1; tentatively, D is TRBD1 (5 bases). Germline V CDR1 and CDR2: WNHNN, SYGVQD (reference sequence). V lost 0 bases to trimming and J lost 7 bases, with 10 bases between them. The CDR3 is 14 residues long. CDR3 protein: CASSESTGANEQFF. In nucleotides, the CDR3 is TGCGCCAGCAGTGAGTCTACAGGTGCAAATGAGCAGTTCTTC.

This clonotype was counted between two and nine times. The chain has TRBV5-4 and TRBJ1-2; D possibly corresponds to TRBD1 (6 bases). Germline values: CDR1 SGHNT, CDR2 YYREEE (reference sequence). The CDR3 loop spans 12 amino acids. V lost 4 bases and J 5 bases, leaving 9 bases between the germline ends. The CDR3 spells CASSRQGYGYTF. CDR3 nucleotides: TGTGCCAGCAGCCGCCAGGGGTATGGCTACACCTTC.

This clonotype has a count of ten or more. The V gene is TRBV6-5, the J gene TRBJ1-6; 10 positions agree with TRBD1. Trimming removed 0 bases from V and 9 bases from J; junction bases left unmatched: 5. Per germline, CDR1 MNHEY and CDR2 SVGAGI. The CDR3 contains 16 residues. DNA of the CDR3: TGTGCCAGCAGTTACTCCCCGACAGGGGGCGTTTCACCCCTCCACTTT. Amino acid sequence: CASSYSPTGGVSPLHF.